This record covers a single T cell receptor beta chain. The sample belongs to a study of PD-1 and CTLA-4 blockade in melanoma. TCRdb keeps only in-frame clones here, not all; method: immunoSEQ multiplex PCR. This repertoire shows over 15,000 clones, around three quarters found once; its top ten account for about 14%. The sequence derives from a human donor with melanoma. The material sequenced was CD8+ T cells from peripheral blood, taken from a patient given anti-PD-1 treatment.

The CDR3 DNA follows: TGTGCCAGCAGTTTAGTCCGGGTTGGTACTGAAGCTTTCTTT. As protein: CASSLVRVGTEAFF. This sequence joins TRBV27 and TRBJ1-1; no firm D call. V gave up 2 bases and J gave up 5 bases, with 12 bases separating them. The CDR3 loop spans 14 amino acids. CDR1 and CDR2 (germline): MNHEY, SMNVEV (reference sequence).